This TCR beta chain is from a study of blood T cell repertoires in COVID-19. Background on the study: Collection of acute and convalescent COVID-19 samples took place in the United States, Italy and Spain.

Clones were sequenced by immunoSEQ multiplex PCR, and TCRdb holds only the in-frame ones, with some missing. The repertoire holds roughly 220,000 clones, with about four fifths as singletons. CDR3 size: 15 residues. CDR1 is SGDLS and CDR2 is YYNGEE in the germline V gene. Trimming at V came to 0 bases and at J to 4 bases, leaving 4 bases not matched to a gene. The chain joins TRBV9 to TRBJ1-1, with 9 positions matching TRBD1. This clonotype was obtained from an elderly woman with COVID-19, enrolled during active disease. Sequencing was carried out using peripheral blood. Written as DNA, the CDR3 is TGTGCCAGCAGCGTAGCTACAGGGGGCATCACTGAAGCTTTCTTT. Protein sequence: CASSVATGGITEAFF.